The clone carrying this T cell receptor beta chain occurred many times. The antigen is unknown. Read sequence stops 3 residues before the CDR3 end, and the germline J gene provides the missing end. The record originates from a study of T cell clonality in common variable immunodeficiency. Profiled with immunoSEQ multiplex PCR; TCRdb holds only in-frame clones, not every one. The sample holds approximately 29,000 clones, and no clone turns up only once. Study-level points and caveats: Compared with controls, CVID subjects had fewer shared TCRbeta clones. Common variable immunodeficiency TCR beta sequences reportedly had fewer deletions and N-nucleotide insertions.

The CDR3 loop spans 14 amino acids. V was clipped by 7 bases and J by 6 bases; unmatched bases: 10. Looked up from germline, CDR1 is SQVTM and CDR2 is ANQGSEA. The receptor comes from a human donor with common variable immunodeficiency. The V gene is TRBV29-1, the J gene TRBJ2-1; 9 bases are shared with TRBD1. The material sequenced was peripheral blood mononuclear cells. The covered CDR3 bases are TGCAGCGCCAAGAGGGGGACAGGGCTCAATGAG. The encoded protein is CSAKRGTGLNE. The whole CDR3 is CSAKRGTGLNEQFF.